These 32 T cell receptor beta chains originate from one sample sequenced in a study of blood T cell repertoires in COVID-19. Using immunoSEQ multiplex PCR, the repertoire was profiled, and TCRdb retains in-frame clones only, with some absent. Altogether around 200,000 clones are present, 84% being singletons, with the ten largest covering 14%. Sequencing input: peripheral blood. The receptors come from a woman in her 70s with COVID-19, enrolled during active disease.

This sequence joins TRBV5-1 and TRBJ2-7, with a weak D call TRBD1 (5 bases). The CDR3 runs 13 residues. V gave up 10 bases and J gave up 0 bases, with 14 bases separating them. Per the germline V gene, CDR1 is SGHRS and CDR2 is YFSETQ. The chain's CDR3 is CASKLDISYEQYF. For the CDR3, the DNA is TGCGCCTCCAAGTTGGACATCTCCTACGAGCAGTACTTC. The entire variable domain, with the rest obtained from reference TRBV5-1 and TRBJ2-7, is as follows: KAGVTQTPRYLIKTRGQQVTLSCSPISGHRSVSWYQQTPGQGLQFLFEYFSETQRNKGNFPGRFSGRQFSNSRSEMNVSTLELGDSALYLCASKLDISYEQYFGPGTRLTVT.

The chain is built from TRBV7-2 and TRBJ2-1; TRBD2 matches 13 bases. The V segment lost 5 bases and the J segment 6 bases; nucleotides outside the gene matches: 4. The germline V gene has CDR1 SGHTA and CDR2 FQGNSA. This CDR3 region has 15 residues. Written as DNA, the CDR3 is TGTGCCAGCAGCCCCGGGACTAGCGGGGCCAATGAGCAGTTCTTC. Amino acids: CASSPGTSGANEQFF.

The chain recombines TRBV4-1 with TRBJ1-1; 10 nucleotides line up with TRBD1. Germline CDR1 is MGHRA and CDR2 is YSYEKL. This CDR3 has 19 amino acids. V shed 2 bases and J 0 bases; nucleotides not matched to a gene: 12. The CDR3 DNA sequence: TGCGCCAGCAGCCAACCCTTAGGGACAGGGGAGGGGATGAACACTGAAGCTTTCTTT. Residues: CASSQPLGTGEGMNTEAFF.

The rearrangement joins TRBV27 to TRBJ1-5; D might be TRBD1 (5 bases). This CDR3 is built from 15 residues. Deletions cut 3 bases from V and 7 bases from J, with 16 bases between. Germline assignment: CDR1 MNHEY and CDR2 SMNVEV (reference sequence). The CDR3 DNA is TGTGCCAGCAGTTTCGGGGGTTCCGAGCTACAGCCCCAGCATTTT. Translation: CASSFGGSELQPQHF.

In this sample, this clone turned up a few times. The chain uses TRBV2 and TRBJ1-5; TRBD1 is a possible D gene (5 bases). The V end was cut by 1 base, the J end by 3 bases, with 10 bases between. The length of the CDR3 is 15 residues. The germline V gene has CDR1 SNHLY and CDR2 FYNNEI. The CDR3 is CASSEGRTYNQPQHF. CDR3 in DNA: TGTGCCAGCAGTGAAGGTAGGACATACAATCAGCCCCAGCATTTT.

This clone was seen more than once but under ten times. The chain carries TRBV19 and TRBJ2-3; 8 bases are shared with TRBD2. The V gene's germline CDR1 is LNHDA and CDR2 SQIVND (reference sequence). The V segment lost 0 bases and the J segment 1 base; nucleotides outside the gene matches: 15. This CDR3 has 20 residues. The CDR3 DNA is TGTGCCAGTAGTATAGATCCCTGGGGGAGCGGGGGTGGTGGCACAGATACGCAGTATTTT. Residues: CASSIDPWGSGGGGTDTQYF.

This clone was counted only a few times. The chain carries TRBV3-1 (or the pseudogene TRBV3-2) and TRBJ1-2; D uncertain. Per germline, CDR1 LGHDT and CDR2 YNNKEL (reference sequence). The CDR3 has 12 residues. Trimming stripped 4 bases from V and 7 bases from J, with 10 bases between. This chain's CDR3 is CASSPGGSGYTF. In DNA, the CDR3 is TGTGCCAGCAGCCCCGGCGGATCTGGCTACACCTTC.

The genes are TRBV3-1 (or the pseudogene TRBV3-2) and TRBJ2-3, with 11 bases aligning to TRBD2. The CDR3 spans 16 residues. Germline loops: CDR1 LGHDT, CDR2 YNNKEL (reference sequence). V lost 4 bases to trimming and J lost 3 bases; unmatched junction nucleotides: 6. The CDR3 protein is CASSRGTSGKTDTQYF. In nucleotides, the CDR3 is TGTGCCAGCAGCCGCGGGACTAGCGGTAAGACAGATACGCAGTATTTT.

This chain links TRBV4-1 with TRBJ2-1, with 12 bases identical to TRBD2. The trim removed 0 bases at V and 0 bases at J, leaving 3 bases unmatched. Germline CDR1 is MGHRA and CDR2 is YSYEKL. This CDR3 spans 18 amino acids. CDR3 amino acids: CASSQDASGRGSYNEQFF. The CDR3, as DNA: TGCGCCAGCAGCCAAGATGCTAGCGGGAGGGGCTCCTACAATGAGCAGTTCTTC.

The rearrangement uses TRBV28 and TRBJ1-2, with D possibly being TRBD1 (6 bases). Trimming removed 4 bases from V and 6 bases from J, with 9 bases in between. Germline CDR1 is MDHEN and CDR2 is SYDVKM. The CDR3 extends over 12 amino acids. The chain's CDR3 is CASSSYRDGYTF. Written as DNA, the CDR3 is TGTGCCAGCAGTTCCTACAGGGATGGCTACACCTTC.

The chain couples TRBV7-2 to TRBJ2-1; perhaps TRBD2 as D (5 bases). Trimming took 5 bases from V and 1 from J, leaving 9 bases between them. There are 14 residues in the CDR3. CDR1 SGHTA and CDR2 FQGNSA come from the germline V gene. CDR3: CASSPDFSYNEQFF. The DNA for the CDR3 is TGTGCCAGCAGCCCGGACTTTTCCTACAATGAGCAGTTCTTC.

This clone was counted once. The V and J genes are TRBV3-1 (or the pseudogene TRBV3-2) and TRBJ1-3, with 7 bases that match TRBD1. Germline V CDR1 and CDR2: LGHDT, YNNKEL (reference sequence). The CDR3 runs to 15 residues. V shed 5 bases and J 5 bases; nucleotides not matched to a gene: 9. The CDR3 here is CASSARDRQRNTIYF. The DNA of the CDR3 is TGTGCCAGCAGCGCAAGGGACAGACAGAGAAACACCATATATTTT.

In regard to this clone: The same CDR3 also results from other DNA sequences found in this sample. This chain links TRBV4-2 with TRBJ2-3, with 10 bases fitting TRBD2. V shed 0 bases, J shed 2 bases, and the junction held 2 bases outside the gene matches. Germline assignment: CDR1 LGHNA and CDR2 YNFKEQ. The CDR3 is 16 amino acids. The CDR3 here is CASSQELAGFTDTQYF. CDR3 nucleotide sequence: TGTGCCAGCAGCCAAGAACTAGCGGGATTCACAGATACGCAGTATTTT.

The chain uses TRBV5-1 and TRBJ2-1, with TRBD1 identical over 7 bases. J was trimmed by 9 bases and V by 0 bases; bases with no gene match: 3. Germline lookup yields CDR1 SGHRS and CDR2 YFSETQ. The CDR3 is 13 amino acids. The CDR3 DNA reads TGCGCCAGCAGCTTGGATAGGACAGGTGAGCAGTTCTTC. Its protein is CASSLDRTGEQFF.

The gene calls are TRBV11-2 and TRBJ1-1; 8 bases agree with TRBD1. The length of the CDR3 is 16 residues. Germline V lookup: CDR1 SGHAT, CDR2 FQNNGV. J gave up 0 bases and V 4 bases, and 7 bases lay outside the gene matches. CDR3 amino acids: CASSSRTGSMNTEAFF. CDR3 sequence (DNA): TGTGCCAGCAGCTCCAGGACAGGGAGCATGAACACTGAAGCTTTCTTT.

The chain combines TRBV28 with TRBJ2-1; 9 positions match TRBD1. Germline loops: CDR1 MDHEN, CDR2 SYDVKM. The junction had 6 bases not matched to a gene; V was cut back by 3 bases and J by 0 bases. This CDR3 has 17 residues. Here the CDR3 reads CASSLGQGFTSYNEQFF. CDR3 nucleotides: TGTGCCAGCAGTTTGGGACAGGGTTTTACCTCCTACAATGAGCAGTTCTTC.

The V gene is TRBV2, the J gene TRBJ1-1; D unclear. The V end was cut by 6 bases, the J end by 1 base, with 9 bases between. The CDR3 totals 13 residues. CDR1 is SNHLY, CDR2 FYNNEI, per germline. CDR3 bases: TGTGCCAGCAGCGAACGGGGGAACACTGAAGCTTTCTTT. Protein: CASSERGNTEAFF.

The V gene is TRBV19, the J gene TRBJ1-5; D is undetermined. Germline assignment: CDR1 LNHDA and CDR2 SQIVND (reference sequence). This CDR3 has 13 amino acids. Trimming shortened V by 4 bases and J by 7 bases, and 11 bases separated the two germline ends. DNA for the CDR3: TGTGCCAGTAGTAGCCCAGGTAACCAGCCCCAGCATTTT. It codes for CASSSPGNQPQHF.

The chain links TRBV5-4 to TRBJ1-6; 8 bases align to TRBD1. This CDR3 spans 16 amino acids. Germline CDR1 and CDR2: SGHNT and YYREEE (reference sequence). J lost 3 bases, V lost 0 bases, and 2 bases had no gene match. The CDR3 loop reads CASSLAGTGYNSPLHF. Written as DNA, the CDR3 is TGTGCCAGCAGCTTGGCCGGGACAGGCTATAATTCACCCCTCCACTTT.

On this clone: In the same sample, other DNA sequences code for this CDR3. The gene calls are TRBV3-1 (or the pseudogene TRBV3-2) and TRBJ2-1, with a weak D call TRBD1 (5 bases). This CDR3 contains 14 residues. The V gene lost 4 bases and the J gene lost 1 base, with 8 bases spanning the gap. Germline CDR1 LGHDT, CDR2 YNNKEL (reference sequence). The CDR3 bases are TGTGCCAGCAGCCTTCAGGGTTCCTACAATGAGCAGTTCTTC. It yields the protein CASSLQGSYNEQFF.

The sample holds a few counts of this clone. The chain links TRBV28 to TRBJ1-5; the match to TRBD1 covers 7 bases. The CDR3 consists of 17 residues. V trimming: 3 bases; J trimming: 3 bases; junction bases outside the gene matches: 11. Germline CDR1 MDHEN, CDR2 SYDVKM. CDR3 sequence (DNA): TGTGCCAGCAGTTTCCCGATGGGTGACAGGGCCAATCAGCCCCAGCATTTT. This encodes CASSFPMGDRANQPQHF.

The rearrangement uses TRBV9 and TRBJ1-2; TRBD1 is a possible D gene (5 bases). The CDR3 consists of 16 residues. CDR1 and CDR2 from the germline V gene are SGDLS and YYNGEE. The V end was cut by 0 bases, the J end by 8 bases, with 20 bases between. Written as DNA, the CDR3 is TGTGCCAGCAGCGTAGGGCAGGGTCGAACGGGAGGAGGCTACACCTTC. Its protein is CASSVGQGRTGGGYTF.

The genes are TRBV5-1 and TRBJ1-1, with unresolved D. Germline CDR1 reads SGHRS; CDR2 reads YFSETQ. CDR3 size: 14 residues. The V gene lost 2 bases and the J gene lost 5 bases, with 13 bases spanning the gap. The CDR3 loop is CASSLVTGVTEAFF. CDR3 nucleotide sequence: TGCGCCAGCAGCTTAGTTACCGGGGTAACTGAAGCTTTCTTT.

This clone was recorded a few times. The rearrangement joins TRBV6-1 to TRBJ1-4; D is possibly TRBD1 (5 bases). The V gene's germline CDR1 is MNHNS and CDR2 SASEGT. The CDR3 has 16 amino acids. Deletions cut 2 bases from V and 6 bases from J, with 16 bases between. The CDR3 reads CASSESPGRLDEKLFF. The CDR3 DNA is TGTGCCAGCAGTGAATCTCCAGGGCGGTTGGATGAAAAACTGTTTTTT.

This chain connects TRBV14 to TRBJ1-2; weak D call: TRBD1 (5 bases). Germline V gives CDR1 SGHDN, CDR2 FVKESK. This CDR3 contains 12 residues. With 5 bases removed from V and 8 bases from J, the gap between germline ends came to 12 bases. This chain's CDR3 is CASSTWGEGYTF. DNA of the CDR3: TGTGCCAGCAGCACCTGGGGGGAAGGCTACACCTTC. The entire variable domain, with the rest obtained from reference TRBV14 and TRBJ1-2, is as follows: EAGVTQFPSHSVIEKGQTVTLRCDPISGHDNLYWYRRVMGKEIKFLLHFVKESKQDESGMPNNRFLAERTGGTYSTLKVQPAELEDSGVYFCASSTWGEGYTFGSGTRLTVV.

V and J are TRBV18 and TRBJ2-2; no clear D gene. The ends were cut back, 2 bases at V and 3 bases at J, with 10 bases in the middle. CDR1 KGHSH and CDR2 LQKENI come from the germline V gene. There are 15 residues in the CDR3. CDR3 amino acids: CASSPEASDTGELFF. The CDR3, as DNA: TGTGCCAGCTCACCAGAGGCTTCGGACACCGGGGAGCTGTTTTTT.

This clone is a singleton in its sample. The CDR3 DNA reads as TGTGCCAGCAACGCGGAGGACTACAATGAGCAGTTCTTC. Protein sequence: CASNAEDYNEQFF. V is TRBV2 and J is TRBJ2-1; tentatively, D is TRBD2 (5 bases). In germline, CDR1 is SNHLY, CDR2 FYNNEI. V was shortened by 7 bases and J by 3 bases, with 10 bases between the two germline ends. The CDR3 runs to 13 residues.

This sequence joins TRBV3-1 (or the pseudogene TRBV3-2) and TRBJ1-2; 7 positions match TRBD1. Germline CDR1 reads LGHDT; CDR2 reads YNNKEL (reference sequence). The CDR3 is made up of 15 amino acids. The V and J ends lost 3 bases and 1 base, in that order; junction bases with no gene match: 5. The CDR3 bases are TGTGCCAGCAGCCAGGCCGGGACAGTTAACTATGGCTACACCTTC. It is translated as CASSQAGTVNYGYTF.

This clone was found a few times. The chain is built from TRBV5-4 and TRBJ1-1; D perhaps matches TRBD1 (6 bases). The length of the CDR3 is 14 residues. Germline V gives CDR1 SGHNT, CDR2 YYREEE (reference sequence). Trimming took 4 bases from V and 2 from J, leaving 12 bases between them. This chain's CDR3 is CASSPGGPNTEAFF. The CDR3 DNA follows: TGTGCCAGCAGCCCCGGGGGGCCCAACACTGAAGCTTTCTTT.

This rearrangement joins TRBV5-1 to TRBJ1-5; D gene unclear. The germline V gene encodes CDR1 SGHRS and CDR2 YFSETQ. The CDR3 runs 15 residues. Trimming stripped 4 bases from V and 0 bases from J, with 11 bases between. The CDR3 coding sequence is TGCGCCAGCAGCCAAAGCGGGGATAGCAATCAGCCCCAGCATTTT. Encoded protein: CASSQSGDSNQPQHF.

The J gene is TRBJ1-6, the V gene TRBV9, with D hard to call. Trimming took off 0 bases at V and 7 bases at J, with 11 bases between the two ends. This CDR3 region has 15 residues. Germline assignment: CDR1 SGDLS and CDR2 YYNGEE. CDR3 sequence reads: CASSVEAGANSPLHF. The CDR3 DNA reads TGTGCCAGCAGCGTAGAAGCAGGTGCGAATTCACCCCTCCACTTT.

This chain uses TRBV11-2 with TRBJ1-2; TRBD1 might be the D (5 bases). CDR3 length: 12 residues. V lost 6 bases to trimming and J lost 4 bases, with 9 bases between them. Germline CDR1 reads SGHAT; CDR2 reads FQNNGV. CDR3 sequence (DNA): TGTGCCAGCAGTCCACAGGCCTATGGCTACACCTTC. This gives the protein CASSPQAYGYTF.